This TCR beta chain was found in a study of blood T cell repertoires in COVID-19. Assignment of participants to cohorts was predicated upon participant-reported clinical history. Method: immunoSEQ multiplex PCR; TCRdb's copy keeps in-frame clones and lacks some. Of about 300,000 clones listed, roughly nine tenths are singletons. V dropped 3 bases and J dropped 6 bases, with 27 bases sitting between them. The CDR3 is made up of 17 amino acids. Germline assignment: CDR1 DFQATT and CDR2 SNEGSKA (reference sequence). The sequencing sample was made of PBMCs or T cells enriched from blood (not recorded which). This sequence joins TRBV20-1 and TRBJ2-7, with a weak D call TRBD1 (5 bases). The source is a woman in her forties or fifties who had been exposed to COVID-19. This chain's CDR3 is CSASLSAETVGVCEQYF. In nucleotides, the CDR3 is TGCAGTGCTAGTCTATCTGCAGAGACAGTAGGAGTTTGCGAGCAGTACTTC.